This is a list of T cell receptor beta chains from one sample in a study of shared clonotypes between healthy human individuals. TCRdb's table, derived via immunoSEQ multiplex PCR, lists solely in-frame clones and lacks some. The repertoire holds 550,000 to 600,000 clones, with roughly 98% as singletons. Specimen: naive CD8+ T cells sorted from blood. The receptors originated from a man aged 25-40 years in good health. Each CDR3 is given with its conserved first and last residue. D genes are given only for firm matches. Expanded clones are given a class, and other clones once, few, many or no size at all.

TRBJ2-2 - TRBV9 TRBD1 CASSPPSLQGWTGELFF TGTGCCAGCAGCCCACCCTCGTTACAGGGGTGGACCGGGGAGCTGTTTTTT
TRBJ2-1 - TRBV27 - CASSLVGGNYNEQFF TGTGCCAGCAGTTTGGTGGGGGGTAACTACAATGAGCAGTTCTTC
TRBJ2-3 - TRBV28 - CASSHLQSSSTDTQYF TGTGCCAGCAGTCATTTACAGAGCTCTAGCACAGATACGCAGTATTTT
TRBJ1-2 - TRBV4-1 - CASSQPGLNYGYTF TGCGCCAGCAGCCAACCAGGACTAAACTATGGCTACACCTTC
TRBJ2-1 - TRBV4-2 - CASSQDIKVRGSYNEQFF TGTGCCAGCAGCCAAGATATTAAAGTCAGGGGTTCCTACAATGAGCAGTTCTTC
TRBJ2-7 - TRBV29-1 TRBD2 CSAGPIAGGSSYEQYF TGCAGCGCCGGCCCTATAGCGGGAGGTAGCTCCTACGAGCAGTACTTC
TRBJ2-7 - TRBV29-1 - CSASGRSSYEQYF TGCAGCGCCTCCGGCCGTAGCTCCTACGAGCAGTACTTC
TRBJ2-7 - TRBV7-9 - CASRPQDTYEQYF TGTGCCAGCAGACCGCAGGACACCTACGAGCAGTACTTC
TRBJ2-5 - TRBV5-1 TRBD1 CASSSQVDRAWETQYF TGCGCCAGCAGCTCTCAAGTCGACAGGGCCTGGGAGACCCAGTACTTC
TRBJ2-7 - TRBV4-1 - CASSSQSSYEQYF TGCGCCAGCAGCTCACAAAGCTCCTACGAGCAGTACTTC
TRBJ2-1 - TRBV20-1 - CSARRVNEQFF TGCAGTGCCCGTAGGGTAAATGAGCAGTTCTTC
TRBJ1-4 - TRBV15 - CATSRDFTKNEKLFF TGTGCCACCAGCAGAGATTTCACGAAAAATGAAAAACTGTTTTTT
TRBJ2-1 - TRBV29-1 - CSVAAEPYNEQFF TGCAGCGTTGCAGCGGAGCCCTACAATGAGCAGTTCTTC
TRBJ2-1 - TRBV7-2 TRBD1 CASSSRDRGPNEQFF TGTGCCAGCAGCTCCAGGGACAGGGGGCCGAATGAGCAGTTCTTC
TRBJ2-7 - TRBV13 - CASSLLTPYEQYF TGTGCCAGCAGCTTACTCACCCCCTACGAGCAGTACTTC
TRBJ2-5 once TRBV7-6 - CASSSTSGLAETQYF TGTGCCAGCAGCTCAACCTCCGGGCTGGCGGAGACCCAGTACTTC
TRBJ2-1 once TRBV27 TRBD1 CASSWGTGGSNEQFF TGTGCCAGCAGTTGGGGGACAGGGGGCTCCAATGAGCAGTTCTTC
TRBJ1-1 - TRBV28 - CASSSRYMNTEAFF TGTGCCAGCAGTTCAAGATACATGAACACTGAAGCTTTCTTT
TRBJ2-3 - TRBV28 - CASIDGPRLTSTDTQYF TGTGCCAGCATCGACGGGCCTCGACTCACTAGCACAGATACGCAGTATTTT
TRBJ1-1 - TRBV28 - CASSPLSGWPEAFF TGTGCCAGCAGCCCTCTTTCAGGGTGGCCTGAAGCTTTCTTT
TRBJ2-2 - TRBV7-9 - CASSLVGRNTGELFF TGTGCCAGCAGCTTAGTCGGTCGGAACACCGGGGAGCTGTTTTTT
TRBJ2-1 - TRBV6-1 TRBD2 CASSLGLAGYNEQFF TGTGCCAGCAGCCTTGGACTAGCGGGCTACAATGAGCAGTTCTTC
TRBJ2-1 - TRBV13 TRBD2 CASSLGNSGSINEQFF TGTGCCAGCAGCTTAGGAAATAGCGGGAGTATAAATGAGCAGTTCTTC
TRBJ2-7 - TRBV7-9 TRBD1 CASSAPKGAGAEQYF TGTGCCAGCAGCGCGCCAAAGGGGGCTGGCGCCGAGCAGTACTTC
TRBJ2-7 once TRBV7-8 TRBD2 CASSSMGGSSYEQYF TGTGCCAGCAGTTCAATGGGGGGGAGCTCCTACGAGCAGTACTTC
TRBJ1-1 - TRBV7-9 - CASSLGLTEAFF TGTGCCAGCAGCTTAGGGTTAACTGAAGCTTTCTTT
TRBJ2-7 - TRBV6-6 - CASRPTGNEQYF TGTGCCAGCAGGCCAACAGGGAACGAGCAGTACTTC
TRBJ2-1 - TRBV4-3 - CASSPGTNSYNEQFF TGCGCCAGCAGCCCCGGGACAAACTCCTACAATGAGCAGTTCTTC
TRBJ2-5 - TRBV5-5 TRBD1 CASSSDRGETQYF TGTGCCAGCAGCTCGGACAGGGGTGAGACCCAGTACTTC
TRBJ1-2 - TRBV11-2 - CASSTSSDYGYTF TGTGCCAGCAGCACCTCCAGCGACTATGGCTACACCTTC
TRBJ2-7 - TRBV7-2 - CASSQRVGQVSYEQYF TGTGCCAGCAGCCAAAGGGTCGGACAAGTCTCCTACGAGCAGTACTTC
TRBJ2-1 - TRBV5-1 TRBD2 CASRPPTSGSAYNEQFF TGCGCCAGCAGACCCCCCACTAGCGGGAGTGCCTACAATGAGCAGTTCTTC
TRBJ1-4 - TRBV5-4 - CASSSATSTNEKLFF TGTGCCAGCAGCTCCGCCACATCAACTAATGAAAAACTGTTTTTT
TRBJ2-3 - TRBV7-9 - CASRDGTAGDTQYF TGTGCCAGCAGGGACGGGACTGCCGGAGATACGCAGTATTTT
TRBJ2-2 - TRBV12-1 - CASSFTTSDSVNTGELFF TGTGCCAGCAGCTTTACGACTAGCGATAGCGTGAACACCGGGGAGCTGTTTTTT
TRBJ2-7 - TRBV6-5 - CASSYSGGRTPYEQYF TGTGCCAGCAGTTACTCGGGAGGCCGTACCCCCTACGAGCAGTACTTC
TRBJ2-7 - TRBV13 - CASRLKVASYEQYF TGTGCCAGCAGGTTGAAAGTAGCCTCCTACGAGCAGTACTTC
TRBJ1-2 - TRBV9 - CASSVESGGLANYGYTF TGTGCCAGCAGCGTAGAAAGCGGGGGCCTAGCTAACTATGGCTACACCTTC
TRBJ2-1 - TRBV29-1 - CSAAQGSYNEQFF TGCAGCGCCGCACAGGGCTCCTACAATGAGCAGTTCTTC
TRBJ2-7 - TRBV27 - CASSFTGPTYEQYF TGTGCCAGCAGTTTTACAGGGCCCACCTACGAGCAGTACTTC
TRBJ2-1 - TRBV15 - CATSRVWSEQFF TGTGCCACCAGCAGAGTTTGGTCTGAGCAGTTCTTC
TRBJ1-5 - TRBV27 - CASSLGGQNQPQHF TGTGCCAGCAGTTTAGGGGGGCAAAATCAGCCCCAGCATTTT
TRBJ1-3 - TRBV10-3 - CAISARGQGGNTIYF TGTGCCATCAGTGCGAGGGGCCAGGGGGGAAACACCATATATTTT
TRBJ2-1 - TRBV9 - CASSVEDNSMGNEQFF TGTGCCAGCAGCGTAGAAGATAACTCCATGGGGAATGAGCAGTTCTTC
TRBJ2-7 - TRBV10-3 TRBD2 CAIALHGGGRSYEQYF TGTGCCATAGCATTACATGGTGGCGGGAGATCGTACGAGCAGTACTTC
TRBJ2-1 - TRBV9 - CASSVRENEQFF TGTGCCAGCAGCGTCCGTGAGAATGAGCAGTTCTTC